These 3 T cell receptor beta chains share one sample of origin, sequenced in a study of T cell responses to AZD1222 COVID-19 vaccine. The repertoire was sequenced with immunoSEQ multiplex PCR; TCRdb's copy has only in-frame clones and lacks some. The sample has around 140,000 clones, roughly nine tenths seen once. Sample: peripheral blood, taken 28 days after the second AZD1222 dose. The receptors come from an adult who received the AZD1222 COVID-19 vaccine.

The CDR3 reads CASSLEADSEAFF. Written as DNA, the CDR3 is TGTGCCAGCAGCTTAGAGGCGGACTCTGAAGCTTTCTTT. The chain recombines TRBV7-9 with TRBJ1-1; D gene unclear. This CDR3 has 13 amino acids. The germline V gene encodes CDR1 SEHNR and CDR2 FQNEAQ (reference sequence). Trimming shortened V by 1 base and J by 6 bases, and 9 bases separated the two germline ends.

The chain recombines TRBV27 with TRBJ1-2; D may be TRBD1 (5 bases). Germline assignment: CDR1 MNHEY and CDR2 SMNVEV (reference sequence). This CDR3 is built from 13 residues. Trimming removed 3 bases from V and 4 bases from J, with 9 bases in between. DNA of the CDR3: TGTGCCAGCAGTTTCCAGGGAAGCTATGGCTACACCTTC. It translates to CASSFQGSYGYTF.

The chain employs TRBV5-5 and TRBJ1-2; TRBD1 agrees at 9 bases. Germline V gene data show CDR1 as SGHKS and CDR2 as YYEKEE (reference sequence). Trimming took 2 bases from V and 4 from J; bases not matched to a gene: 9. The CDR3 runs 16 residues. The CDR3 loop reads CASSLNKGQGAYGYTF. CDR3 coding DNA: TGTGCCAGCAGCTTAAATAAGGGACAGGGAGCCTATGGCTACACCTTC. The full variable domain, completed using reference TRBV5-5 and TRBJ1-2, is DAGVTQSPTHLIKTRGQQVTLRCSPISGHKSVSWYQQVLGQGPQFIFQYYEKEERGRGNFPDRFSARQFPNYSSELNVNALLLGDSALYLCASSLNKGQGAYGYTFGSGTRLTVV.